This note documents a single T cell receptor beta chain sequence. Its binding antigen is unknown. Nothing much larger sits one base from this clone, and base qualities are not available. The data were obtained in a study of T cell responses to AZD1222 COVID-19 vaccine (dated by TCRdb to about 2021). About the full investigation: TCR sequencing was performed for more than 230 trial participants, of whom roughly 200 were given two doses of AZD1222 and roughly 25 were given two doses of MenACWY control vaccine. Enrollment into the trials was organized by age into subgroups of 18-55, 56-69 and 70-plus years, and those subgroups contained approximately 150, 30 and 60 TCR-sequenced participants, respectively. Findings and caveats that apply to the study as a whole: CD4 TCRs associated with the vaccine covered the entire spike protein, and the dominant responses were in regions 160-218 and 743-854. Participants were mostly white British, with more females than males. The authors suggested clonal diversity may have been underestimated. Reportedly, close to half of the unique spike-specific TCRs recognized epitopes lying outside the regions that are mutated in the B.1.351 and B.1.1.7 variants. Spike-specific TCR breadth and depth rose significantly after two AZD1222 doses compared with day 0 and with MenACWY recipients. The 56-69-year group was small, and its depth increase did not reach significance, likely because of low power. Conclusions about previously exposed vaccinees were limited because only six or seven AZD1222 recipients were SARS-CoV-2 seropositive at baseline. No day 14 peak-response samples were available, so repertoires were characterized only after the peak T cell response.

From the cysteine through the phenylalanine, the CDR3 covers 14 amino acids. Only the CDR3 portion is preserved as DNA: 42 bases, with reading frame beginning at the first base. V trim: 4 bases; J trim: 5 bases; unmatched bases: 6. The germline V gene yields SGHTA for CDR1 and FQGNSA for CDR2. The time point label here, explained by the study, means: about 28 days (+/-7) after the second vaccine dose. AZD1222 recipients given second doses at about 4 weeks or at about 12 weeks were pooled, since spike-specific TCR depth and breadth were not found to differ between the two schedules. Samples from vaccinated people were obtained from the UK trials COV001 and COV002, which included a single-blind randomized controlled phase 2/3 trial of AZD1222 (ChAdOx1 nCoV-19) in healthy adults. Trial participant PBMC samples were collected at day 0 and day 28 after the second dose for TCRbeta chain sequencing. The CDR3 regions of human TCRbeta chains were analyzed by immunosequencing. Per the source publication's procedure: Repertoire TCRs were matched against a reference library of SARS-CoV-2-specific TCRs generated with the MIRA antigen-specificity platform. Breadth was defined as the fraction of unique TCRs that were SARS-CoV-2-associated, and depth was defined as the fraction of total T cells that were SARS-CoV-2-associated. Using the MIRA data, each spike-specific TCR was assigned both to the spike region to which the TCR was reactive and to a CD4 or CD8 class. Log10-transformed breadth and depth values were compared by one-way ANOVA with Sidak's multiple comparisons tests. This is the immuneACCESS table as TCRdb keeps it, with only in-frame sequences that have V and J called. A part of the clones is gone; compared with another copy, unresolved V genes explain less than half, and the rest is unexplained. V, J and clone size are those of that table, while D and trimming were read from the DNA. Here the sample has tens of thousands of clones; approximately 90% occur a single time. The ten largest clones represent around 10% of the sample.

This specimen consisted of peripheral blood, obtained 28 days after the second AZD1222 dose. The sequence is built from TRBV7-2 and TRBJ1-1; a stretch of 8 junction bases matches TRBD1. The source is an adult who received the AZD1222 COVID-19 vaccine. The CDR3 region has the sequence CASSSRTGQTEAFF. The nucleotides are TGTGCCAGCAGCTCTCGGACAGGGCAAACTGAAGCTTTCTTT.